Each of the 3 T cell receptor beta chains below was sequenced from the same sample in a study of blood T cell repertoires in COVID-19. Sequencing was performed with immunoSEQ multiplex PCR; in TCRdb, only in-frame clones are kept and a portion is missing. Altogether about 240,000 clones are present, about 83% being singletons, with the ten largest covering approximately 2%. Sequenced material: peripheral blood. Source of these receptors: a man aged 25-40 years who had recovered from COVID-19.

The rearrangement uses TRBV7-3 and TRBJ2-2; D ambiguous. The V and J ends lost 4 bases and 8 bases respectively, with 14 bases between them. CDR3 length equals 14 residues. CDR1 SGHTA and CDR2 FQGTGA come from the germline V gene. Here the CDR3 DNA reads TGTGCCAGCAGCTCCACGGGTGCACCGGGGGAGCTGTTTTTT. Its translation is CASSSTGAPGELFF.

J is TRBJ2-1 and V is TRBV5-1; perhaps TRBD2 as D (7 bases). Between the trimmed V and J ends, which lost 4 bases and 8 bases, there was a span of 16 bases. Germline V lookup: CDR1 SGHRS, CDR2 YFSETQ. The CDR3 consists of 14 residues. CDR3 coding DNA: TGCGCCAGCAGCCCGGGAGGCAGGGGCTATGAGCAGTTCTTC. Translating it yields CASSPGGRGYEQFF.

This clone has more than one count but fewer than ten. The genes are TRBV18 and TRBJ2-7; possible D gene TRBD2, 6 bases. The CDR3 is made up of 13 amino acids. V was cut by 4 bases and J by 6 bases, with 13 bases left in between. Germline CDR1 reads KGHSH; CDR2 reads LQKENI. The CDR3 DNA follows: TGTGCCAGCTCACGGCCGGGGGAGAGCGAGCAGTACTTC. Encoded protein: CASSRPGESEQYF.